This TCR beta chain originates from a study of neoadjuvant anti-PD-1 for oral cavity cancer. Across the whole study: Patients mostly received three to four biweekly nivolumab doses at 3 mg/kg before surgery. Patients without progression got a fourth dose around day 43.

Worth noting for this clone: The target antigen is unknown.

In germline, CDR1 is MGHDK, CDR2 SYGVNS. The V gene lost 5 bases and the J gene lost 4 bases, with 12 bases spanning the gap. This CDR3 is 14 amino acids long. Time point defined: after neoadjuvant nivolumab, at surgical resection. Blood cells were analyzed directly, without culture or expansion. Assay: immunoSEQ multiplex PCR; the TCRdb copy retains only in-frame clones and omits some. The repertoire includes tens of thousands of clones, approximately 87% of them detected once, and 2.5% to 3.5% sits in the top ten. Study-wide results and caveats: Pretreatment Treg/Th17 ratio correlated inversely with post-treatment tumor clonality.

This sequence originates from a person between 35 and 79 years old with oral cavity squamous cell carcinoma. The sequenced sample was PBMCs, obtained after nivolumab (anti-PD-1) treatment. The chain couples TRBV25-1 to TRBJ2-1; a weak D match, TRBD2 (5 bases). The CDR3, as DNA: TGTGCCAGCAGTAAGGACTGGGGTTACAATGAGCAGTTCTTC. This sequence encodes CASSKDWGYNEQFF.